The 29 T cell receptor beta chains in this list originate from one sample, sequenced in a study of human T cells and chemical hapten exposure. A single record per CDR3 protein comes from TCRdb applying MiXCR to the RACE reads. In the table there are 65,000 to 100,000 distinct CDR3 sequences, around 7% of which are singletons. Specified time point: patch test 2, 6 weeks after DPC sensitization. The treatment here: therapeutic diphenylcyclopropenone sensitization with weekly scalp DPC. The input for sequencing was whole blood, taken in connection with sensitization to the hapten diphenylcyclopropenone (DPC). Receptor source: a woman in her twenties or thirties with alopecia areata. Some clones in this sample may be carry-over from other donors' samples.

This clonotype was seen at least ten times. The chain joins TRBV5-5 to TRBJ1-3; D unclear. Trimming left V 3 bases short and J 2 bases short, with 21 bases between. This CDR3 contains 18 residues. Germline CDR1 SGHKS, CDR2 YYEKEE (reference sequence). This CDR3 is CASSSEYLRGTAGNTIYF. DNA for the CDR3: TGTGCCAGCAGCTCCGAGTATTTGCGGGGTACAGCTGGAAACACCATATATTTT.

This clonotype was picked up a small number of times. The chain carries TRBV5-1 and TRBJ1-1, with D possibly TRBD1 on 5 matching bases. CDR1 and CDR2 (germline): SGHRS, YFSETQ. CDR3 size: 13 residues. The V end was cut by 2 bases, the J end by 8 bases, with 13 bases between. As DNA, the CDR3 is TGCGCCAGCAGCTTAGGGACGGGGAGGGAAGCTTTCTTT. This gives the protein CASSLGTGREAFF.

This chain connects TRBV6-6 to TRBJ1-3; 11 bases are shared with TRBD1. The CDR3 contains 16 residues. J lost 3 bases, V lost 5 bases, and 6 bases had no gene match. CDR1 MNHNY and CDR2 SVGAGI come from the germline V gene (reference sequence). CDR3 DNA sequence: TGTGCCAGCAGTCGGACAGGGGGCAATGGTGGAAACACCATATATTTT. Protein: CASSRTGGNGGNTIYF.

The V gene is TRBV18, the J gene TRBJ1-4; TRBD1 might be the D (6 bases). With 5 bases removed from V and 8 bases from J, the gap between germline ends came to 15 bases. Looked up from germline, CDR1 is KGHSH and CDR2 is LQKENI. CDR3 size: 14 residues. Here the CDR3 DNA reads TGTGCCAGCTCAACGGGGGGCTCTGAGGAAAAACTGTTTTTT. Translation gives CASSTGGSEEKLFF.

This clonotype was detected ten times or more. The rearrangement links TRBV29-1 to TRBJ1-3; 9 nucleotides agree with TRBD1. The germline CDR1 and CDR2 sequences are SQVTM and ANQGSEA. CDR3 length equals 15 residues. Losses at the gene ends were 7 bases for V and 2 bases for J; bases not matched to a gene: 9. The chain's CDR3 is CSATQGAQAGNTIYF. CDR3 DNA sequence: TGCAGCGCTACACAGGGGGCGCAAGCTGGAAACACCATATATTTT.

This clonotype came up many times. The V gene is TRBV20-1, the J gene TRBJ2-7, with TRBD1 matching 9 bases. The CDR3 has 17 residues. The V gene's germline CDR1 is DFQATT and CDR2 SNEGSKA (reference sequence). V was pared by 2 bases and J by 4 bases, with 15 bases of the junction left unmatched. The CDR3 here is CSARSARTGDRRYEQYF. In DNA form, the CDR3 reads TGCAGTGCTAGAAGCGCCCGGACAGGGGATCGCCGGTACGAGCAGTACTTC.

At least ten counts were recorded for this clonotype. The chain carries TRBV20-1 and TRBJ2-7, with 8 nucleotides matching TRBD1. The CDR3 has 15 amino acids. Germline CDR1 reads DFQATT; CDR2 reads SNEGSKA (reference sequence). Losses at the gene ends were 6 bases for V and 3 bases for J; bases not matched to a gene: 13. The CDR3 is CSADSTDRGDYEQYF. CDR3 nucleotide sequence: TGCAGTGCCGATTCAACCGACAGGGGTGACTACGAGCAGTACTTC.

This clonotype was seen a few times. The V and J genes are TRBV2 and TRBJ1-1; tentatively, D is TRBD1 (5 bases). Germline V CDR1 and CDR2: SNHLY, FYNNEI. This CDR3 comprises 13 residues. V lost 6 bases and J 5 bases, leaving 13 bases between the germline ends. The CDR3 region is CASSGTRGTEAFF. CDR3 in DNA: TGTGCCAGCAGCGGGACGCGGGGGACTGAAGCTTTCTTT. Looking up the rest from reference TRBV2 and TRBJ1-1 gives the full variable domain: EPEVTQTPSHQVTQMGQEVILRCVPISNHLYFYWYRQILGQKVEFLVSFYNNEISEKSEIFDDQFSVERPDGSNFTLKIRSTKLEDSAMYFCASSGTRGTEAFFGQGTRLTVV.

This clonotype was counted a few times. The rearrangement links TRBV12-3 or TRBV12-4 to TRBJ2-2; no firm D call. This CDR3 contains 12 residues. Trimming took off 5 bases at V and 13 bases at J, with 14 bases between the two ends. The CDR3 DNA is TGTGCCAGCAGTGTTACGACAAAGTGGCTGTTTTTT. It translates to CASSVTTKWLFF.

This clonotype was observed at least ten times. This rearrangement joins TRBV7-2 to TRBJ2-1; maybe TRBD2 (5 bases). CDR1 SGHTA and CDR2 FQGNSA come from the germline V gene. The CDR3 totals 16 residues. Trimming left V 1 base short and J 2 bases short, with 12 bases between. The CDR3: CASSLGTGIAYNEQFF. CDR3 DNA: TGTGCCAGCAGCTTAGGTACCGGGATCGCCTACAATGAGCAGTTCTTC.

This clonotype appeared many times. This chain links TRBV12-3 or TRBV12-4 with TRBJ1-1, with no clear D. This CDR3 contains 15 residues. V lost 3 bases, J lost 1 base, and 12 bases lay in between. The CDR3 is CASSFPTAENTEAFF. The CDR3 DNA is TGTGCCAGCAGTTTTCCGACCGCGGAGAACACTGAAGCTTTCTTT.

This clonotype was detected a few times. The CDR3 bases are TGTGCCAGCAGACATGCCATCGGCACTGAAGCTTTCTTT. This codes for CASRHAIGTEAFF. The chain carries TRBV6-5 and TRBJ1-1, with unresolved D. Trimming pared 6 bases from V and 4 bases from J, leaving 12 bases between. This CDR3 comprises 13 residues. Germline CDR1 is MNHEY and CDR2 is SVGAGI.

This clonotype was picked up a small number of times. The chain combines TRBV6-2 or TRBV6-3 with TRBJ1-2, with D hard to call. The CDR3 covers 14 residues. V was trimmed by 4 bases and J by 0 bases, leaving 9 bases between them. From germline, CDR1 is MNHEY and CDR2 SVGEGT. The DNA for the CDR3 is TGTGCCAGCAGTTTATACCCCGCTAACTATGGCTACACCTTC. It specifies CASSLYPANYGYTF.

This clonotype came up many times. The CDR3 is CASSDTGTDTQYF. CDR3 DNA: TGTGCCAGCAGTGATACTGGCACAGATACGCAGTATTTT. The chain employs TRBV2 and TRBJ2-3; D call uncertain. Trimming removed 3 bases from V and 1 base from J, with 5 bases in between. CDR1 is SNHLY, CDR2 FYNNEI, per germline. The CDR3 extends over 13 amino acids.

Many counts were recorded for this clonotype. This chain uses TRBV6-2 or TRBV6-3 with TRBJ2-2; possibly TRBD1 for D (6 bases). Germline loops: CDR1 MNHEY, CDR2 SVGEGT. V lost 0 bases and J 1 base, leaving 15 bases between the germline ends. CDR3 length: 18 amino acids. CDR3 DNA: TGTGCCAGCAGTTACTCATCGGACAGCTGGGAGAACACCGGGGAGCTGTTTTTT. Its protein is CASSYSSDSWENTGELFF.

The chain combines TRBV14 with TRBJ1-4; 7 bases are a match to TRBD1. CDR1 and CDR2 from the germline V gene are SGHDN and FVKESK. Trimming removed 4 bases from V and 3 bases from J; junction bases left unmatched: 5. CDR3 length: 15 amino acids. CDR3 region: CASSPFGQANEKLFF. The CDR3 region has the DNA TGTGCCAGCAGCCCTTTCGGACAGGCTAATGAAAAACTGTTTTTT.

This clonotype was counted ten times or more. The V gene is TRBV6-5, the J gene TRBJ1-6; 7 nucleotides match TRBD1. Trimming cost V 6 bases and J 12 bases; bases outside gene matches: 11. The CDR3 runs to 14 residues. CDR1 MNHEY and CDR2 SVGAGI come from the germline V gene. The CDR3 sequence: CASSSDREVKPLHF. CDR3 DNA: TGTGCCAGCAGCTCAGACAGGGAGGTAAAACCCCTCCACTTT.

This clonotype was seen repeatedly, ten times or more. CDR3: CASSYGRAPGNYEQYF. The CDR3 DNA reads TGTGCCAGCAGTTACGGCCGGGCACCTGGGAACTACGAGCAGTACTTC. V usage is TRBV6-5 and J usage is TRBJ2-7; no clear D gene. The V end lost 2 bases, the J end lost 3 bases, and 17 bases lay between the germline ends. The CDR3 totals 16 residues. Germline loops: CDR1 MNHEY, CDR2 SVGAGI.

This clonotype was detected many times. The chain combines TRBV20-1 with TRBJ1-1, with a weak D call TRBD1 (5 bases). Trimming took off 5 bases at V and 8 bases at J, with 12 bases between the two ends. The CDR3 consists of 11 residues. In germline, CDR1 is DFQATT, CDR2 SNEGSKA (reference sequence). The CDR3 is CSAGTALEAFF. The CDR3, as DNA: TGCAGTGCTGGGACGGCATTAGAAGCTTTCTTT.

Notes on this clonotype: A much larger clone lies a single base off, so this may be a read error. The CDR3 coding sequence is TGCACCAGCAGCTTGGGAGGGCCGTACCAAGAGACCCAGTACTTC. This encodes CTSSLGGPYQETQYF. The chain carries TRBV5-1 and TRBJ2-5, with TRBD2 matching 7 bases. Per germline, CDR1 SGHRS and CDR2 YFSETQ. The CDR3 runs 15 residues. The complete variable domain, with remaining parts taken from reference TRBV5-1 and TRBJ2-5, reads KAGVTQTPRYLIKTRGQQVTLSCSPISGHRSVSWYQQTPGQGLQFLFEYFSETQRNKGNFPGRFSGRQFSNSRSEMNVSTLELGDSALYLCTSSLGGPYQETQYFGPGTRLLVL.

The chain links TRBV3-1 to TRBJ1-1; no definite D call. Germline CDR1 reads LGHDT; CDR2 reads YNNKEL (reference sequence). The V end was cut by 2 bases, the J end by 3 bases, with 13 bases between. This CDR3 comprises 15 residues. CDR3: CASSQHSNGDTEAFF. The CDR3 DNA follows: TGTGCCAGCAGCCAACACTCCAATGGGGACACTGAAGCTTTCTTT.

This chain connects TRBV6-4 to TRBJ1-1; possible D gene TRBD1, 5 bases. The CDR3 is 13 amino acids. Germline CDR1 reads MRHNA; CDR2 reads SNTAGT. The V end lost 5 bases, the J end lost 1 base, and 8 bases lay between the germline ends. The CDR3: CASSLQANTEAFF. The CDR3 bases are TGTGCCAGCAGTTTACAGGCGAACACTGAAGCTTTCTTT.

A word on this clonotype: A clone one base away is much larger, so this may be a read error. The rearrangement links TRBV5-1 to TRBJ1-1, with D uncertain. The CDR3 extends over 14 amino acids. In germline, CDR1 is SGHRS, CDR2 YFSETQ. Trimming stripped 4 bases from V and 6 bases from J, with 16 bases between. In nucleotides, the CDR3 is TGCGCCAGCAGCCAAAATGCACGGGCCCCTGAAGCTTTCTTT. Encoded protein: CASSQNARAPEAFF.

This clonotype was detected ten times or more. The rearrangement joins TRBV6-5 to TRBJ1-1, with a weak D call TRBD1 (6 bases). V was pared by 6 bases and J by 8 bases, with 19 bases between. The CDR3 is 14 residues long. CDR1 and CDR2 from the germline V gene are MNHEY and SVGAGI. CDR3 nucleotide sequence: TGTGCCAGCAGGCCCCTCAGGGGCGGATCGGAAGCTTTCTTT. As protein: CASRPLRGGSEAFF.

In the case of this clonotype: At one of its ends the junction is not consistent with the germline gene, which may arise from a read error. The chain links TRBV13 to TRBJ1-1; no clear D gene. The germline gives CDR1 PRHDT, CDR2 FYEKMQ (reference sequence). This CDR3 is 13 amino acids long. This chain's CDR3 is CAGSLHSNTEAFF. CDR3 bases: TGTGCCGGCAGCTTACACTCGAACACTGAAGCTTTCTTT.

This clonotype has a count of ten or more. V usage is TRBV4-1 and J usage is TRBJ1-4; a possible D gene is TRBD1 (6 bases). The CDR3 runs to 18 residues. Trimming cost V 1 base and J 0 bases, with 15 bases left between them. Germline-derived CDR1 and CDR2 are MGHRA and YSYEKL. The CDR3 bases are TGCGCCAGCAGCCAAGGAGATAGGGGGTTTGCAACTAATGAAAAACTGTTTTTT. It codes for CASSQGDRGFATNEKLFF.

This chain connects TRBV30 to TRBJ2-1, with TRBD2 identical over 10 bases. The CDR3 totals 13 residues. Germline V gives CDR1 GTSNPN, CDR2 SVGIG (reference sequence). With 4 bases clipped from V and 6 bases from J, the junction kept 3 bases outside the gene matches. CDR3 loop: CAWNSGGSNEQFF. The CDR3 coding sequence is TGTGCCTGGAATAGCGGGGGGTCCAATGAGCAGTTCTTC.

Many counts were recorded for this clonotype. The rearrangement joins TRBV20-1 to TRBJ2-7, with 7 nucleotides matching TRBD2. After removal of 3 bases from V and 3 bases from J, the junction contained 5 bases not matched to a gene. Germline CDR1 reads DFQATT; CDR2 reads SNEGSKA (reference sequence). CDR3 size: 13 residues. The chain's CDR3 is CSARFLADYEQYF. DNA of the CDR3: TGCAGTGCTAGGTTCCTAGCGGACTACGAGCAGTACTTC.

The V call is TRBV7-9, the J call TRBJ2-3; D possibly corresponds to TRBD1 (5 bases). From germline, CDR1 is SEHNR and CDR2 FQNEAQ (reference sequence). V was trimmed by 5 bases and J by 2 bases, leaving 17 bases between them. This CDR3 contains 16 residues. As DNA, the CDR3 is TGTGCCAGCAGCCCCGGACAAGCCACCATCACAGATACGCAGTATTTT. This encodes CASSPGQATITDTQYF.